This TCR beta chain is drawn from a study of cytomegalovirus exposure and HLA in healthy donors (dated by TCRdb to 2016 to 2017). Some background on the complete study: According to an earlier analysis of 550 to 750 of the donors, roughly 180 million T cells yielded 117 million unique TCR beta sequences and about 300 Gb of sequence data. A later genetic analysis used genome-wide SNP genotypes for about 60% of the roughly 700 donors, treating that subset as a discovery cohort. An early release that covered about 600 HLA-typed donors contained 300 to 350 gigabases of sequencing data and approximately 85 million unique TCR sequences. Roughly 5 DR-DQ haplotypes were handled as single units for association and clustering because linkage in the cohort was strong. In addition to the first cohort of several hundred subjects, a separate validation cohort of approximately 130 different subjects was used. To predict cytomegalovirus infection status, the study combined high-throughput TCR immunosequencing, statistical association of individual TCRs with disease status, and machine learning. Among a few hundred genotyped donors of the cohort, an average of around 240,000 unique TCR beta nucleotide sequences were sequenced per donor, roughly a sixth of them non-productive. The study aimed to test whether cataloging public T cell receptors could reveal signatures of past pathogen exposure. In the later analysis, no new phenotypic data were used to find candidate immune exposures; instead, reliance was placed on TCR beta sequences and their occurrence across donors. Class I and class II HLA loci were covered by the typing at four-digit resolution. All discovery cohort repertoires had been generated on a single sequencing platform. Typing coverage varied by locus: about 629-640 donors for A, B, C, DRB1 and DQB1; roughly 500 for DQA1; about 570 for DPA1; roughly 470 for DPB1. Alongside the repertoire data, information on donor age, sex, ethnicity and CMV serostatus was compiled. Using immunosequencing, the study profiled T cell repertoires from 666 subjects and related those repertoires to cytomegalovirus serostatus. A later analysis re-analyzed previously published TCR beta repertoires from about 730 donors and added high-resolution HLA genotyping to study TCR occurrence patterns. An earlier analysis of 587 of the donors used high-throughput TCR beta sequencing to judge whether each TCR beta V gene segment behaved as functional or pseudogenic. The genetic ancestry cluster associated with self-reported Caucasian donors included 81% of the approximately 410 genotyped donors.

As encoded in the germline V gene, CDR1 is SGDLS while CDR2 is YYNGEE. V is trimmed back by 0 bases and J by 1 base, and the junction contains 3 bases that no gene match accounts for. The CDR3 measures 15 amino acids from cysteine to phenylalanine. Left in the record is the CDR3 DNA by itself, 45 bases read in frame from the first base. The cohort consisted of some 670 healthy bone marrow donors. At the time of sampling, every cohort member was nominally healthy, though immune exposures that went unrecorded were likely present. The donor tested CMV seropositive, placing the donor among the 289 seropositive members of the cohort. A peripheral blood sample was provided by each donor, and peripheral blood mononuclear cells were used for TCR beta sequencing. Genomic DNA was extracted from the blood cell samples with the Qiagen DNeasy Blood Extraction Kit. The research as a whole found: Broadly in line with IMGT annotations, most TCR beta V segments showed up in productive rearrangements about 87% or about 30% of the time in an earlier analysis of about 500 of the donors. Because the 87-base-pair reads could not distinguish some IMGT-functional V segments, including TRBV6-2 and TRBV6-3, those segments were excluded. Specific HLA alleles were associated with 15,000 to 20,000 TCR beta sequences at a false discovery rate of 0.05 in a later analysis. While some public TCRs were present in many individuals, most TCR sequences turned up only very rarely across donors. In a later genetic analysis, a missense DCLRE1C variant was associated with V-gene and J-gene trimming of TCR beta chains, and the association was replicated in an independent cohort. The cohort was sequenced for TCR beta chains only, and without alpha or paired-chain data the features that could be detected were limited. In a later analysis, TCR association rates were found to vary across HLA loci, with the most associated TCRs seen for DRB1 alleles and the fewest for HLA-C alleles. Correlated functional status among segregating V segments might reflect linkage disequilibrium, but an unknown experimental factor could not be ruled out. The sequencing pipeline was judged likely to have produced a cluster of highly shared sequence variants as a technical artifact. In a later analysis, most CMV-associated TCR beta chains were found to appear HLA-restricted, with HLA associations seemingly driven largely by CMV exposure. According to a later analysis, parvovirus B19, influenza, CMV and Epstein-Barr virus appeared linked to several top co-occurrence clusters. A total of about 180 TCR beta chains were listed by the study as associated with cytomegalovirus. Compared with equally common non-associated chains, HLA-associated TCR beta chains in a later analysis were more clonally expanded and had lower generation probabilities. The only immune exposure information available for the cohort was CMV serostatus. The presence/absence analyses assumed that sequencing depth was roughly uniform across donors, and that assumption may not be true. A few of the identified cytomegalovirus-associated TCR beta chains were confirmed in vitro to be specific for cytomegalovirus antigens. A further reported finding was that TCR beta sequences accurately predicted the HLA-A and HLA-B alleles for most subjects in the first cohort. Because counts were too low, seventeen rarely observed V segments, including chromosome 9 orphons, were excluded from the earlier analysis of 587 of the donors. The authors suggested that the approach could potentially be extended to other disease states and immunological phenotypes. The classifier was reported to diagnose cytomegalovirus status with high specificity and sensitivity in both the original and validation cohorts. When HLA alleles, especially DR and DQ, strongly co-occurred, TCR associations were difficult to assign to individual alleles. In a later genetic analysis, fewer N-insertions in productive TCRs were reported among donors in an Asian-associated ancestry cluster than the approximately 630-donor mean. Because some donors lacked HLA typing at each locus, the association tests relied only on the typed subset.

To prepare the library, the immunoSEQ multiplex PCR assay was applied. For the multiplex PCR, a mixture combining 60 forward primers for TCR Vbeta segments and 13 reverse primers for TCR Jbeta segments was used. The CDR3 region of rearranged TCR beta genes was amplified from genomic DNA by a multiplex PCR assay. Amplified TCR beta libraries were sequenced as 87-base-pair reads on the Illumina HiSeq System. The original pipeline was this. Across the roughly 600 repertoires, a later analysis counted roughly 77 million unique TCR beta chains, around 11 million of which were shared by at least two donors. To remove PCR and sequencing errors, raw reads were error-corrected and collapsed into unique sequences using a nearest-neighbor algorithm that merged closely related sequences. Alignment of CDR3 sequences to IMGT reference sequences was used to assign V, D and J gene segments. Each retained sequence needed at least a six-nucleotide match to both a V gene segment and a J gene segment. A rearrangement was called productive if the CDR3 had no stop codons and remained in frame with V and J, and every other rearrangement was called non-productive. CDR3 was defined according to IMGT convention as the region running from the second conserved V-encoded cysteine to the conserved J-encoded phenylalanine. In an earlier analysis of around 640 of the donors, sequences lacking an unambiguous match to a single V gene segment were excluded. An earlier analysis of some 500 of the donors classified V segments as functional when productive rearrangements were above 56.7% and as segregating when the standard deviation between donors was above 5%. A statistical classification framework was built to diagnose cytomegalovirus status from the catalog of TCR beta chain sequences. V and J gene assignment, in a later analysis, came from comparing TCR nucleotide sequences with IMGT/GENE-DB human TR gene sequences. In a later analysis, CDR3 sequences and most-parsimonious VDJ recombination scenarios were assigned using the TCRdist pipeline. In a later analysis, each TCR beta chain was defined by its CDR3 amino acid sequence together with its V-gene family, and reads without a unique V-gene family were excluded. As a way to deal with suspected cross-contamination and a sequencing artifact, a later analysis dropped 450 to 600 nucleotide sequences that were highly shared and had low generation probability. In a later analysis, a clonal expansion index for each public chain was calculated from normalized within-repertoire ranks of inferred template counts. In a later analysis, generation probabilities were computed using a VDJ recombination model fitted to out-of-frame rearrangements, and the results were checked against IGoR. Hypergeometric tests were used in a later analysis to score TCR-TCR, TCR-HLA and TCR-CMV co-occurrence, with a repertoire-size bias correction applied to the TCR pairs. In a later analysis, false discovery rates were estimated by permuting HLA or CMV assignments 20 times. In a later analysis, co-occurring TCRs were grouped using DBSCAN, with TCRdist sequence similarity added in when clustering inside HLA-allele-positive subsets. Repertoires with fewer than 30,000 or more than 120,000 public chains, plus five repertoires with anomalous nucleotide sharing, were excluded from co-occurrence clustering. The source is immuneACCESS, and TCRdb retained only in-frame sequences with V and J called. Part of the clones is not carried over; for the studies checked, unresolved V genes explain less than half of this, and the remainder is unexplained. From that table come the V and J calls and clone size; the DNA was used to work out D and trimming. Within this sample are fewer than 120,000 clones, with over 65% of them counted one time only. The top ten clones comprise around an eighth of the sample.

As regards this clone: Its antigen target is currently unknown. Base qualities were left out, and no much larger clone turns up one base away.

Recombination connected TRBV9 to TRBJ2-7; 8 bases in the middle match TRBD1. Sequenced input: PBMCs. The sequence was obtained from a man aged 30 to 45 in good health and CMV-seropositive. CDR3 protein: CASSVGTGTSYEQYF. The nucleotides are TGTGCCAGCAGCGTAGGGACAGGGACATCCTACGAGCAGTACTTC.